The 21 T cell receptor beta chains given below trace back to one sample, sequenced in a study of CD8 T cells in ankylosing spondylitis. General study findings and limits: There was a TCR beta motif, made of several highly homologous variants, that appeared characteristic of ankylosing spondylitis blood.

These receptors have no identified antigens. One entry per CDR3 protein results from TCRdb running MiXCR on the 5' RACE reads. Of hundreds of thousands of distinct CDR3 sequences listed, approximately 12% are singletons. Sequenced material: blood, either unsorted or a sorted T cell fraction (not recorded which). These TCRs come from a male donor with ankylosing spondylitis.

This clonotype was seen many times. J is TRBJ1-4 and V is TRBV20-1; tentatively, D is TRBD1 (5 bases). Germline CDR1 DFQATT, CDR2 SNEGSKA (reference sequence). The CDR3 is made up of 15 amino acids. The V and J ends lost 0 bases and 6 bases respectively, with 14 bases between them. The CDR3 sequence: CSARDTGLGDEKLFF. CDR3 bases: TGCAGTGCTAGAGATACGGGGCTGGGGGATGAAAAACTGTTTTTT.

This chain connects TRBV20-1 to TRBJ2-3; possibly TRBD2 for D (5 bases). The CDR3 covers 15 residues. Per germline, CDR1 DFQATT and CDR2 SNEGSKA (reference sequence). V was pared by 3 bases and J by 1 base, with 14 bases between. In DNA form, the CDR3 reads TGCAGTGCTAGTCTCGACTATACGGGCACAGATACGCAGTATTTT. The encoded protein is CSASLDYTGTDTQYF.

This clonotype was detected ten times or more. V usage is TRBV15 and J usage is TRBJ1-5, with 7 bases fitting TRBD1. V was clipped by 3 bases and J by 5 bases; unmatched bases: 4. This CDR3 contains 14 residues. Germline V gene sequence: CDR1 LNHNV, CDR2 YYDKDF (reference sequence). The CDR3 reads CATSSDRVDQPQHF. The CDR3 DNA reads TGTGCCACCAGCAGCGACAGGGTGGATCAGCCCCAGCATTTT.

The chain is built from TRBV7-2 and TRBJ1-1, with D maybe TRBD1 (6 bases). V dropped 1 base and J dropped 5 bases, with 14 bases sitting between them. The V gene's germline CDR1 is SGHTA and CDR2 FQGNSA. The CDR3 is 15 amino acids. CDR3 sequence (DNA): TGTGCCAGCAGCTTAGGAGACAGGACGGGGACTGAAGCTTTCTTT. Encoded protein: CASSLGDRTGTEAFF.

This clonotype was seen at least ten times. CDR3 region: CASSTDRGRSYTF. CDR3 DNA: TGTGCCAGCAGTACGGACAGGGGGCGAAGCTACACCTTC. V usage is TRBV6-1 and J usage is TRBJ1-2; 11 bases agree with TRBD1. The CDR3 runs 13 residues. Germline values: CDR1 MNHNS, CDR2 SASEGT. With V trimmed by 5 bases and J by 9 bases, 5 bases remained unmatched.

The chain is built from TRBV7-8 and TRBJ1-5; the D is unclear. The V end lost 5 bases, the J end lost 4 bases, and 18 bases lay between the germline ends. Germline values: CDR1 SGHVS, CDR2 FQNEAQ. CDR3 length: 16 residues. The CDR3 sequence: CASSPGLTRGNQPQHF. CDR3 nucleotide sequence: TGTGCCAGCAGCCCGGGTTTGACCCGGGGAAATCAGCCCCAGCATTTT. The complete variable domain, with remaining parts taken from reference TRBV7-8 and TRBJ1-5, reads GAGVSQSPRYKVAKRGQDVALRCDPISGHVSLFWYQQALGQGPEFLTYFQNEAQLDKSGLPSDRFFAERPEGSVSTLKIQRTQQEDSAVYLCASSPGLTRGNQPQHFGDGTRLSIL.

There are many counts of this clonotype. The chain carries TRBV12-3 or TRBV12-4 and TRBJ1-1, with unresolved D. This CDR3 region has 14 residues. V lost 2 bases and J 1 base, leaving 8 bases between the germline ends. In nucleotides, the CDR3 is TGTGCCAGCAGTTTATATCCGGGGAACACTGAAGCTTTCTTT. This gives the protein CASSLYPGNTEAFF.

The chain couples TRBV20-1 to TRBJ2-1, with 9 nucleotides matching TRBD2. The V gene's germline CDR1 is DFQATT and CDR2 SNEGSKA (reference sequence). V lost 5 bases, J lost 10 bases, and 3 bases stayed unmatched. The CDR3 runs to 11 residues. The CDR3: CSAPSGAEQFF. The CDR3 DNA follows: TGCAGTGCTCCTAGCGGGGCAGAGCAGTTCTTC.

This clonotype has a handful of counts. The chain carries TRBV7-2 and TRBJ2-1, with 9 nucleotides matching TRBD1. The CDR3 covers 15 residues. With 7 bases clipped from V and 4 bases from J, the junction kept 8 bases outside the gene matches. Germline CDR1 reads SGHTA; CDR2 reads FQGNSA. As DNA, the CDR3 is TGTGCCAGCACTCGGGACAGGGCTGAATACAATGAGCAGTTCTTC. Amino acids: CASTRDRAEYNEQFF.

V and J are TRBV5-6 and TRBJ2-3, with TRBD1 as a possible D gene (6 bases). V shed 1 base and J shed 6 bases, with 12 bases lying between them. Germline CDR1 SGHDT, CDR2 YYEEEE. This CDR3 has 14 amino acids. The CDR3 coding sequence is TGTGCCAGCAGCTTGTCGTCAGGGGCGGATACGCAGTATTTT. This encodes CASSLSSGADTQYF.

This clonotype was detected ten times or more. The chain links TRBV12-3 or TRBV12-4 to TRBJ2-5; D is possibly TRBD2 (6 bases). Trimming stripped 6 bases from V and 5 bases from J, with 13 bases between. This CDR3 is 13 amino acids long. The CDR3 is CASSSLAGETQYF. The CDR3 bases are TGTGCCAGCAGCTCACTAGCCGGGGAGACCCAGTACTTC.

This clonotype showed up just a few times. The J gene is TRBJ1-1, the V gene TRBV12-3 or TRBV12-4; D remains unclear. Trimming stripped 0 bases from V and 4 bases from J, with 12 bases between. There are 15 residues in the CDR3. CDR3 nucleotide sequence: TGTGCCAGCAGTTTAGCCGTGATCTGGGGCACTGAAGCTTTCTTT. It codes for CASSLAVIWGTEAFF.

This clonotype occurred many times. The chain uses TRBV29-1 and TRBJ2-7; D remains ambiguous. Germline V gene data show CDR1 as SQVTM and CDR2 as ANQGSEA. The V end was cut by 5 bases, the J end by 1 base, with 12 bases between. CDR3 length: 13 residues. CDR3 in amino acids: CSVRSFSSYEQYF. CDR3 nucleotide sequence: TGCAGCGTTCGTAGTTTCTCGTCCTACGAGCAGTACTTC.

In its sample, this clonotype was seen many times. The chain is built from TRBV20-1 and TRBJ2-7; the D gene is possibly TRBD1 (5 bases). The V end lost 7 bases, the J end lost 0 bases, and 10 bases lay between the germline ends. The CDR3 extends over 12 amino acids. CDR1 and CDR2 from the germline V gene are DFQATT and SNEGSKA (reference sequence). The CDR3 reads CSVDRSSYEQYF. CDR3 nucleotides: TGCAGTGTAGACAGAAGCTCCTACGAGCAGTACTTC.

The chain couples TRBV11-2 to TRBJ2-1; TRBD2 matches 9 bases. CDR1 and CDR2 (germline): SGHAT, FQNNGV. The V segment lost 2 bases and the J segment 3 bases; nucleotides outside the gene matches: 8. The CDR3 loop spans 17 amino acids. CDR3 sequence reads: CASSLRPSGRSYNEQFF. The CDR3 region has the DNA TGTGCCAGCAGCTTAAGGCCCAGCGGGAGGAGCTACAATGAGCAGTTCTTC. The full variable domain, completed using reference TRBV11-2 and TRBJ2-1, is EAGVAQSPRYKIIEKRQSVAFWCNPISGHATLYWYQQILGQGPKLLIQFQNNGVVDDSQLPKDRFSAERLKGVDSTLKIQPAKLEDSAVYLCASSLRPSGRSYNEQFFGPGTRLTVL.

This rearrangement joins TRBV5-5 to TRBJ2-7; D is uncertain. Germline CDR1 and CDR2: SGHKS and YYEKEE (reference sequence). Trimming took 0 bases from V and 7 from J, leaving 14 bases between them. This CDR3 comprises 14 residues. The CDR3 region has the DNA TGTGCCAGCAGCTTGGGGTCGCCCCTGTGGGAGCAGTACTTC. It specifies CASSLGSPLWEQYF.

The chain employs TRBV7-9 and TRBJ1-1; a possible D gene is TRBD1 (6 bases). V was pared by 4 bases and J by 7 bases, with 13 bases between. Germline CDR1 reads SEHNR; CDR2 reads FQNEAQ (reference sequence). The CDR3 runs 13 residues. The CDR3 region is CASSSRGGLEAFF. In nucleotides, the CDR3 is TGTGCCAGCAGCTCAAGGGGGGGACTTGAAGCTTTCTTT.

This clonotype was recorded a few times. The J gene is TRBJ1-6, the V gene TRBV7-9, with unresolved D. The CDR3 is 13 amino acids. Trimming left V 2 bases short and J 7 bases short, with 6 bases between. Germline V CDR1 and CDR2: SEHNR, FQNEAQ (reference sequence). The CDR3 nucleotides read TGTGCCAGCAGCTTATCCGCGAATTCACCCCTCCACTTT. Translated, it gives CASSLSANSPLHF.

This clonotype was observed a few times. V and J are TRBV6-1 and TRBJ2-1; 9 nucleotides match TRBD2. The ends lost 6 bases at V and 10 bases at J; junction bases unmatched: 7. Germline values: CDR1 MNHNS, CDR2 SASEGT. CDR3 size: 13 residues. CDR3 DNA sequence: TGTGCCAGCAGGGGTAGCGGGAGCCCCGAGCAGTTCTTC. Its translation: CASRGSGSPEQFF.

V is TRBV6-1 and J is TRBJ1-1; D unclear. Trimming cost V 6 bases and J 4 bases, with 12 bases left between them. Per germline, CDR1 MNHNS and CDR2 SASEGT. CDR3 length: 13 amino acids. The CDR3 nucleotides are TGTGCCAGCAGACGGACCCGGGCCACTGAAGCTTTCTTT. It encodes CASRRTRATEAFF.

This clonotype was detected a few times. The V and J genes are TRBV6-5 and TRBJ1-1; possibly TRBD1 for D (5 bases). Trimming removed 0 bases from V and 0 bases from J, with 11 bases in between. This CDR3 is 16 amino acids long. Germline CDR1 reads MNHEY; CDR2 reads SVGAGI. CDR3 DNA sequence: TGTGCCAGCAGTTACTCGGGACGGACTATGAACACTGAAGCTTTCTTT. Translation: CASSYSGRTMNTEAFF.